This entry concerns a single TCR beta chain. Its antigen remains unidentified. UMI-labeled 5' RACE yielded the TRB cDNA libraries. TCRdb reprocessed the 5' RACE reads, with one entry per CDR3 protein and no DNA. The sample data list approximately 100,000 distinct CDR3 sequences. This specimen comes from a study of CXCR3-negative and CXCR3-positive naive CD8 T cells. Study-wide findings and caveats: CXCR3-positive naive cells had TRB CDR3s that were more hydrophobic than CXCR3-negative naive cells had.

Per germline, CDR1 MGHRA and CDR2 YSYEKL. The CDR3 sequence is 15 residues long. The clonotype originates from a human donor in good health. Some clones in this sample may be carry-over from other donors' samples. Sample: naive CXCR3+ CD8+ T cells from blood. The subset denotes: CD45RO-CCR7+CD27+CD95- naive CD8+ T cells expressing CXCR3 (TNR3+). This chain uses TRBV4-1 with TRBJ2-7; TCRdb picks TRBD1, but there is no DNA to check that call. The CDR3 is CASSRSTGLTYEQYF.